Listed below are T cell receptor beta chains from one sample, sequenced in a study of cytomegalovirus exposure and HLA in healthy donors. Assay used: immunoSEQ multiplex PCR; TCRdb lists only in-frame clones, some missing. The data contain 75,000 to 95,000 clones, over 75% of them singletons. The specimen sequenced was PBMCs. These receptor sequences come from a human donor in good health. CDR3s include the opening cysteine and the closing phenylalanine or tryptophan. The D gene is left open where the match is weak. Clone size is not always given. Where it is, it says once, few, many or a class for expanded clones.

clone size: NA
J gene: TRBJ2-7
D gene: TRBD1
V gene: TRBV5-1
CDR3 DNA: TGCGCCAGCAGCGTCGGACAGGGGATCCCCTACGAGCAGTACTTC
CDR3 protein: CASSVGQGIPYEQYF

clone size: NA
J gene: TRBJ1-5
D gene: NA
V gene: TRBV7-8
CDR3 DNA: TGTGCCAGCAGCTTAGGCAGGGAAGGCAATCAGCCCCAGCATTTT
CDR3 protein: CASSLGREGNQPQHF

clone size: few
J gene: TRBJ2-1
D gene: TRBD2
V gene: TRBV4-2
CDR3 DNA: TGTGCCAGCAGCCAAGAGGGACTAGCGGGGAATGAGCAGTTCTTC
CDR3 protein: CASSQEGLAGNEQFF

clone size: NA
J gene: TRBJ2-2
D gene: TRBD2
V gene: TRBV29-1
CDR3 DNA: TGCAGCGTTGAAGGACCGACTAGCGGATCCACCGGGGAGCTGTTTTTT
CDR3 protein: CSVEGPTSGSTGELFF

clone size: few
J gene: TRBJ2-7
D gene: NA
V gene: TRBV7-6
CDR3 DNA: TGTGCCAGCAGCCCCGGGTCCGAGAACCAGTACGAGCAGTACTTC
CDR3 protein: CASSPGSENQYEQYF

clone size: NA
J gene: TRBJ1-1
D gene: TRBD1
V gene: TRBV15
CDR3 DNA: TGTGCCACCAGCAGAGAGACAGGGACTGAAGCTTTCTTT
CDR3 protein: CATSRETGTEAFF

clone size: NA
J gene: TRBJ2-7
D gene: TRBD2
V gene: TRBV13
CDR3 DNA: TGTGCCAGCAGCTTAGGAGCGGGGAAATACCGTTACGAGCAGTACTTC
CDR3 protein: CASSLGAGKYRYEQYF

clone size: NA
J gene: TRBJ2-5
D gene: TRBD1
V gene: TRBV4-3
CDR3 DNA: TGCGCCAGCAGCCGAGGACAGGGGGTCGGAGAGACCCAGTACTTC
CDR3 protein: CASSRGQGVGETQYF

clone size: NA
J gene: TRBJ2-7
D gene: NA
V gene: TRBV19
CDR3 DNA: TGTGCCACCGCCTCCCAGGTAGAAGGCCACGAGCAGTACTTC
CDR3 protein: CATASQVEGHEQYF

clone size: NA
J gene: TRBJ1-1
D gene: NA
V gene: TRBV7-9
CDR3 DNA: TGTGCCAGTCAAAGCGTAGCTGAAGCTTTCTTT
CDR3 protein: CASQSVAEAFF

clone size: NA
J gene: TRBJ1-5
D gene: TRBD1
V gene: TRBV2
CDR3 DNA: TGTGCCAGCAACGGACAGGGGGTCAATCAGCCCCAGCATTTT
CDR3 protein: CASNGQGVNQPQHF

clone size: NA
J gene: TRBJ2-1
D gene: TRBD1
V gene: TRBV29-1
CDR3 DNA: TGCAGCTTAGAAAGGGACAGGGGAAATGAGCAGTTCTTC
CDR3 protein: CSLERDRGNEQFF

clone size: many
J gene: TRBJ2-6
D gene: NA
V gene: TRBV5-6
CDR3 DNA: TGTGCCAGCAGCTCTCCCAGCTCTGGGGCCAACGTCCTGACTTTC
CDR3 protein: CASSSPSSGANVLTF

clone size: NA
J gene: TRBJ2-7
D gene: NA
V gene: TRBV19
CDR3 DNA: TGTGCCAGTAGTATGGGCGCAGGGACTGGGGAGCAGTACTTC
CDR3 protein: CASSMGAGTGEQYF

clone size: NA
J gene: TRBJ2-7
D gene: TRBD1
V gene: TRBV2
CDR3 DNA: TGTGCCAGCTGGGCAGGGGGCTCCTACGAGCAGTACTTC
CDR3 protein: CASWAGGSYEQYF

clone size: NA
J gene: TRBJ2-1
D gene: TRBD1
V gene: TRBV9
CDR3 DNA: TGTGCCAGCACCGGGACAGGGGGTTACAATGAGCAGTTCTTC
CDR3 protein: CASTGTGGYNEQFF

clone size: NA
J gene: TRBJ2-1
D gene: NA
V gene: TRBV7-9
CDR3 DNA: TGTGCCAGCAGCTTATTCGGCTCCTACAATGAGCAGTTCTTC
CDR3 protein: CASSLFGSYNEQFF